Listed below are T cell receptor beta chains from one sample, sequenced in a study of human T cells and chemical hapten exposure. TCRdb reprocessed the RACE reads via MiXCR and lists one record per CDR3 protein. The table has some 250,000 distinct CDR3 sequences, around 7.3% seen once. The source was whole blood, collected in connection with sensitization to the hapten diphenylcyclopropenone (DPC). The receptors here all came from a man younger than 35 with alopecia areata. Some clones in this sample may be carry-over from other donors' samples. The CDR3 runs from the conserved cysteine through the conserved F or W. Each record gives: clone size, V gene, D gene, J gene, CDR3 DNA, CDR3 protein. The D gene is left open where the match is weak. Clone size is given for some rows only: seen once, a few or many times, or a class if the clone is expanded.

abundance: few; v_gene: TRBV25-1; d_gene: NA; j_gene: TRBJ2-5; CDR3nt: TGTGCCAGCAGTGAACATGGGGGAGGAGAGACCCAGTACTTC; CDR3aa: CASSEHGGGETQYF
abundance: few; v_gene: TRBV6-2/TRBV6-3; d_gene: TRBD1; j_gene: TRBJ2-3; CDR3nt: TGTGCCAGCAGTTTCTTACCGGGACAGGGTGGAGATACGCAGTATTTT; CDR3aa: CASSFLPGQGGDTQYF
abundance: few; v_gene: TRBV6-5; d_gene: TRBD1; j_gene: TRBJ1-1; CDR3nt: TGTGCCAGCAGCCTGGGACAGGGGGTCACTGAAGCTTTCTTT; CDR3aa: CASSLGQGVTEAFF
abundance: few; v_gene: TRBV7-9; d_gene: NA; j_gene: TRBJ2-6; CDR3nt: TGTGCCAGCACATATCACTTAACGGAGGTTGGGGCCAACGTCCTGACTTTC; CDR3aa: CASTYHLTEVGANVLTF
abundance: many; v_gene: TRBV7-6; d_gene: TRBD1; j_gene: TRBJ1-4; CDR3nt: TGTGCCAGCAAGGTCAGGGGGACTAATGAAAAACTGTTTTTT; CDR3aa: CASKVRGTNEKLFF
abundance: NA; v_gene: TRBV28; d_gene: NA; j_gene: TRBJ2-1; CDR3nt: TGTGCCAGCTTCCCGGTCGGGGGGCCAAGGTACAATGAGCAGTTCTTC; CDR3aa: CASFPVGGPRYNEQFF
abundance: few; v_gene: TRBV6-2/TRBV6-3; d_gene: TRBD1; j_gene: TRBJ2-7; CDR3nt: TGTGCCAGCAGTTACACAGGGGTCCTCTACGAGCAGTACTTC; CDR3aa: CASSYTGVLYEQYF
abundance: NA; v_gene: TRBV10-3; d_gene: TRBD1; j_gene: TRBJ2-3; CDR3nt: TGTGCCATCAGTGAGTTACAGGGGATAAGCACAGATACGCAGTATTTT; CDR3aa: CAISELQGISTDTQYF
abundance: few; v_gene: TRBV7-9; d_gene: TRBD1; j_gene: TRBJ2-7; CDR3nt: TGTGCCAGCAGCCTACCGGACAGGATGTACGAGCAGTACTTC; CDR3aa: CASSLPDRMYEQYF
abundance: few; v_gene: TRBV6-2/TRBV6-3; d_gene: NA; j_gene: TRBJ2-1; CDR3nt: TGTGCCAGCAGCCCAAGGATTGGTGAGCAGTTCTTC; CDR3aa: CASSPRIGEQFF
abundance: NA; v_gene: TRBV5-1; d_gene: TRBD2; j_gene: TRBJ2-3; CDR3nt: TGCGCCAGCAGCTTGGGGACTAGCAGGGATACGCAGTATTTT; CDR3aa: CASSLGTSRDTQYF
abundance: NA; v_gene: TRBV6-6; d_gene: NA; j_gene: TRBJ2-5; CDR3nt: TGTGCCAGCAGTTACCCCCAAGACCGGCCGACACGAAGGGAGACCCAGTACTTC; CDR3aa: CASSYPQDRPTRRETQYF
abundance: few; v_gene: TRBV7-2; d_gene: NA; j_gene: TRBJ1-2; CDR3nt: TGTGCCAGCAGCCTAGCTGGCAGGGGTGATGGCTACACCTTC; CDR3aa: CASSLAGRGDGYTF
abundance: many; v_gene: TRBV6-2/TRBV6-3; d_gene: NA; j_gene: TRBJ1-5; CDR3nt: TGTGCCAGCAGTTACATCGAGTTTCAGCCCCAGCATTTT; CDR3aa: CASSYIEFQPQHF
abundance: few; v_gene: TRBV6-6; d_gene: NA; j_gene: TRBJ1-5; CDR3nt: TGTGCCAGCAGTTACTCCGACAGAAGCAATCAGCCCCAGCATTTT; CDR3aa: CASSYSDRSNQPQHF
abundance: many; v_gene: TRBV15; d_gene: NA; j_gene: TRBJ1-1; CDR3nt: TGTGCCACCAGCATAGACCGTCTGTTGAACACTGAAGCTTTCTTT; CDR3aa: CATSIDRLLNTEAFF
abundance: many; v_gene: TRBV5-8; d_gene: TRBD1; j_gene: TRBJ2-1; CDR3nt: TGTGCCAGCAGCTGGGACAGGGGGAGCTCCTACAATGAGCAGTTCTTC; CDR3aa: CASSWDRGSSYNEQFF
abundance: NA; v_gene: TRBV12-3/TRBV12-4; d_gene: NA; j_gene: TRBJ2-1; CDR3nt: TGTGCCAGCAGTTTACCCTACAATGAGCAGTTCTTC; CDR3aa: CASSLPYNEQFF
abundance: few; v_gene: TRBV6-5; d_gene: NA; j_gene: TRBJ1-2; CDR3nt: TGTGCCAGCAGCCCGTCGGGTACCCGCCAGACGGGTGGGATCGGCTATGGCTACACCTTC; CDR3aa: CASSPSGTRQTGGIGYGYTF
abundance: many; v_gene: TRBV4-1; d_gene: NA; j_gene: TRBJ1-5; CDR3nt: TGCGCCAGCAGGGGGCTCGGGCGCAATCAGCCCCAGCATTTT; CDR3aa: CASRGLGRNQPQHF
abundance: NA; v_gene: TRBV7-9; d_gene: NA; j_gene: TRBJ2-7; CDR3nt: TGTGCCAGCAGCTTAGCGCTGGTACAGAGTGAGCAGTACTTC; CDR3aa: CASSLALVQSEQYF
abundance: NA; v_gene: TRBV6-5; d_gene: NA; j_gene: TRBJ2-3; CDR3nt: TGTGCCAGCAGTTACAGGGGGAAGTCCGCAGATACGCAGTATTTT; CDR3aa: CASSYRGKSADTQYF
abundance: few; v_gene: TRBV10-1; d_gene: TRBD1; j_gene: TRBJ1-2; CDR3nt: TGCGCCAGCAGTGAGTTGCGAGACAGGGACTTCAATGGCTACACCTTC; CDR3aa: CASSELRDRDFNGYTF
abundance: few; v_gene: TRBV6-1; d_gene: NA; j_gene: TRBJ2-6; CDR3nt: TGTGCCAGCAGTGAGGGACTTTCCTCTGGGGCCAACGTCCTGACTTTC; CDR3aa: CASSEGLSSGANVLTF
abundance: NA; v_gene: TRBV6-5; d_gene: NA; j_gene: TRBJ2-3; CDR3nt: TGTGCCAGCAGAAGGACGGCAAGCACAGATACGCAGTATTTT; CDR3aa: CASRRTASTDTQYF
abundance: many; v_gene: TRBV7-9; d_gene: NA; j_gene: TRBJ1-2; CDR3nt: TGTGCCAGCAGGACTCAGGGGCTGGGCTATGGCTACACCTTC; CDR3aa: CASRTQGLGYGYTF
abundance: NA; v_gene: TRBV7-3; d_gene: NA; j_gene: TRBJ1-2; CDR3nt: TGTGCCAGCAGCTTAACCGGACAGACGGTAGATGGCTACACCTTC; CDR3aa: CASSLTGQTVDGYTF